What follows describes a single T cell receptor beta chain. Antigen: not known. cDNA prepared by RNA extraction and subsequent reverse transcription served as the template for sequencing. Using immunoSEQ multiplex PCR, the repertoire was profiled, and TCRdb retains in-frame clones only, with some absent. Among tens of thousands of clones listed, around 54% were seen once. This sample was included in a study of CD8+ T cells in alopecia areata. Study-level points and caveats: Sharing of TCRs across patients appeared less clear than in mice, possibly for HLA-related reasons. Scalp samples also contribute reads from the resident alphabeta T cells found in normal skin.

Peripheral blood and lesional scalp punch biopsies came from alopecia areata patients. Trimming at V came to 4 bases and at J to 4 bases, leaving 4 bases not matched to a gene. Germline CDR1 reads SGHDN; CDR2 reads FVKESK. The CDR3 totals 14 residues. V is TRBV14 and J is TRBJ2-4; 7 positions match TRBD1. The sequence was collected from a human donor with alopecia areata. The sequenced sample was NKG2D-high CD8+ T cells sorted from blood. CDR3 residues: CASSLGTVKNIQYF. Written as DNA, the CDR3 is TGTGCCAGCAGCCTCGGGACAGTTAAAAACATTCAGTACTTC. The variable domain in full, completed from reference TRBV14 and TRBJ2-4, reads EAGVTQFPSHSVIEKGQTVTLRCDPISGHDNLYWYRRVMGKEIKFLLHFVKESKQDESGMPNNRFLAERTGGTYSTLKVQPAELEDSGVYFCASSLGTVKNIQYFGAGTRLSVL.